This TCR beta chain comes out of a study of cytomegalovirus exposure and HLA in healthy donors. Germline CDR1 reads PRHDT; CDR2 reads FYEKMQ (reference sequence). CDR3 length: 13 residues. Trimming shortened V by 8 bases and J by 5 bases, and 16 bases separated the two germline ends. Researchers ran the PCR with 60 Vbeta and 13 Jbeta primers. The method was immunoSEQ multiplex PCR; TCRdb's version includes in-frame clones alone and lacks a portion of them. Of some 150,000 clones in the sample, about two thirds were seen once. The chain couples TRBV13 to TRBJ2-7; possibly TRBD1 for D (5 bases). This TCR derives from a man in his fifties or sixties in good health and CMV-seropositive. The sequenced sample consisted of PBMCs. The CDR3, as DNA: TGTGCCAGCGGACACCTCAGTGGCAACGAGCAGTACTTC. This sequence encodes CASGHLSGNEQYF.